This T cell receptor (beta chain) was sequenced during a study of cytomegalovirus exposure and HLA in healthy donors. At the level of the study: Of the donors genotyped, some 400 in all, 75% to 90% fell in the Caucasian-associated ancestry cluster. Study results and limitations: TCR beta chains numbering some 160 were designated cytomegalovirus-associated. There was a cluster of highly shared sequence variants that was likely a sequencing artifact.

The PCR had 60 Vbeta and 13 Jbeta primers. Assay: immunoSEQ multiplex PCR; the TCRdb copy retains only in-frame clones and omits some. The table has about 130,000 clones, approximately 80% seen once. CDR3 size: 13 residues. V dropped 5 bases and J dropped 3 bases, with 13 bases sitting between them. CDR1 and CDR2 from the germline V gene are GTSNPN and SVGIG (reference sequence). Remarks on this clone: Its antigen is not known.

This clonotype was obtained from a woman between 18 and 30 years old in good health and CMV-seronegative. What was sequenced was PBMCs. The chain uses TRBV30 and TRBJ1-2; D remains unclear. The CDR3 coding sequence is TGTGCCTGGGGCTACAGAACATACTATGGCTACACCTTC. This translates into CAWGYRTYYGYTF.